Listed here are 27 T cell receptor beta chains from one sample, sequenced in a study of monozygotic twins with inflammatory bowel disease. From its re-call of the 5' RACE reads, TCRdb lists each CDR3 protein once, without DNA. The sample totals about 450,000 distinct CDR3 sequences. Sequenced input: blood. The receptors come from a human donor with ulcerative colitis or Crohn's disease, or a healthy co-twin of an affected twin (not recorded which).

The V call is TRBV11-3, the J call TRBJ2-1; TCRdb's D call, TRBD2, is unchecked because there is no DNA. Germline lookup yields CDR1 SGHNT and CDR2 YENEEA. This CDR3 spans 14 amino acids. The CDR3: CASSLSGGSYEQFF.

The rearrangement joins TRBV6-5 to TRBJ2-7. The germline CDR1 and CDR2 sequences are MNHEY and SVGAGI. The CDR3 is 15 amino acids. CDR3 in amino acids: CASSYGRSGSYEQYF.

Here the CDR3 reads CASSETSGVTDTQYF. The V call is TRBV7-2, the J call TRBJ2-3; TCRdb names TRBD2, which stays unverified in the absence of DNA. This CDR3 comprises 15 residues. Per germline, CDR1 SGHTA and CDR2 FQGNSA.

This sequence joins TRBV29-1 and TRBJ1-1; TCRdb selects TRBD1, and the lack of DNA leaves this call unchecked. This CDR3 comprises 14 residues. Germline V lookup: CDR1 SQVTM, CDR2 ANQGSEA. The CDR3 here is CSVESQGQNTEAFF.

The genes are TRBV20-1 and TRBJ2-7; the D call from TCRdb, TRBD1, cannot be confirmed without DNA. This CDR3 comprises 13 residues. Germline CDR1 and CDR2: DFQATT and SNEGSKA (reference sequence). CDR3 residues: CSAPPSVGYEQYF.

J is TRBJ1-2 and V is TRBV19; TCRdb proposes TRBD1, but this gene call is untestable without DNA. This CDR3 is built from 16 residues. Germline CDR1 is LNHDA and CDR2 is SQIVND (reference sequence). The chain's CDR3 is CASATRVRTGVGGYTF.

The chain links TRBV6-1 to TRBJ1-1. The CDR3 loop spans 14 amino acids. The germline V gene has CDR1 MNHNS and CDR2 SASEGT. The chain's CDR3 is CASSEMRINTEAFF.

The CDR3: CASSDLTSATYEQYF. The chain links TRBV2 to TRBJ2-7; the TRBD2 assignment by TCRdb is unverifiable without DNA. The germline gives CDR1 SNHLY, CDR2 FYNNEI. This CDR3 spans 15 amino acids.

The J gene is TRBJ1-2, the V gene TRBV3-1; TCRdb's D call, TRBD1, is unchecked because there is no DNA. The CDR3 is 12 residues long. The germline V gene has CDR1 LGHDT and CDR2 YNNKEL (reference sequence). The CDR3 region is CASSQGHYGYTF.

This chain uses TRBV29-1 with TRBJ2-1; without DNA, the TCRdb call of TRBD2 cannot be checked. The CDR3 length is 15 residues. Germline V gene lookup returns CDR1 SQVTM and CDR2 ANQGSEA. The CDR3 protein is CSVALSGGAYNEQFF.

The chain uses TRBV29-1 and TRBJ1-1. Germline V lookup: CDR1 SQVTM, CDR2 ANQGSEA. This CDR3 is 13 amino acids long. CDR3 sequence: CSVEGQLVTEAFF.

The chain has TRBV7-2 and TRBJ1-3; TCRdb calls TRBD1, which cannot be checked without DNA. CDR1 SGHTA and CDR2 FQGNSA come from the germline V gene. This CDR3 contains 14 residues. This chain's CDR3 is CASTPDFSGNTIYF.

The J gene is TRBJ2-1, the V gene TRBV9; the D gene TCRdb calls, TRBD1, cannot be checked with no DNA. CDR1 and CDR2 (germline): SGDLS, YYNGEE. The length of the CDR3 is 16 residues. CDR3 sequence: CASSSPGQSSYNEQFF.

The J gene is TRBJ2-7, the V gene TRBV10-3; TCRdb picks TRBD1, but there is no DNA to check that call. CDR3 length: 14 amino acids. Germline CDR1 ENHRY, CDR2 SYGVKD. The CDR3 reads CAISDGAGTYEQYF.

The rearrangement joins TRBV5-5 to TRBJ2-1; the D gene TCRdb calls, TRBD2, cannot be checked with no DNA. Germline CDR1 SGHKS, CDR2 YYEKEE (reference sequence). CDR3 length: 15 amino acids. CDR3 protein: CASSPVAGTYNEQFF.

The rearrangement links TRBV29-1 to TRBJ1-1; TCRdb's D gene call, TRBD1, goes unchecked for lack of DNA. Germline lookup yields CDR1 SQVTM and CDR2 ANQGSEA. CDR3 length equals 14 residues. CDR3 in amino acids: CSAFGAGGNTEAFF.

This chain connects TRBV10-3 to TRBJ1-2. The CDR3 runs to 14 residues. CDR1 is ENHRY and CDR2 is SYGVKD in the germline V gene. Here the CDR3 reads CAISDRVSNYGYTF.

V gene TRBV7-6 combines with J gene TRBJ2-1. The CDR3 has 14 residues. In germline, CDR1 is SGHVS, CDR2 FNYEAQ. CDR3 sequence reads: CASSTSGLHNEQFF.

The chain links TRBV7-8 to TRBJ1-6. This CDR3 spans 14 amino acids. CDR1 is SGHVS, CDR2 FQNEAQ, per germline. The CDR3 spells CASSSLGGVSPLHF.

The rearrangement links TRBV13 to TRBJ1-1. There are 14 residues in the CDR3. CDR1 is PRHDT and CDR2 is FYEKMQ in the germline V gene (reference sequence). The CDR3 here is CASSLWRAGTEAFF. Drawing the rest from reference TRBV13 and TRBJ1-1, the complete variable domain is AAGVIQSPRHLIKEKRETATLKCYPIPRHDTVYWYQQGPGQDPQFLISFYEKMQSDKGSIPDRFSAQQFSDYHSELNMSSLELGDSALYFCASSLWRAGTEAFFGQGTRLTVV.

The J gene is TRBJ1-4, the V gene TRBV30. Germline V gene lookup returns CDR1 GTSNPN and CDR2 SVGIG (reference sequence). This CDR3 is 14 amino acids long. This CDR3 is CAWSVHRPNEKLFF. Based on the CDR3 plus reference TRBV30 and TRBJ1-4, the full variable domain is SQTIHQWPATLVQPVGSPLSLECTVEGTSNPNLYWYRQAAGRGLQLLFYSVGIGQISSEVPQNLSASRPQDRQFILSSKKLLLSDSGFYLCAWSVHRPNEKLFFGSGTQLSVL.

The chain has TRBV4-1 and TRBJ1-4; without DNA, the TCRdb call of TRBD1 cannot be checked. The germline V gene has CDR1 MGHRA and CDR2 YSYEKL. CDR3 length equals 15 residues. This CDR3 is CASSQVRTGKEKLFF.

This CDR3 reads CSARHATSGAGELFF. The chain is built from TRBV20-1 and TRBJ2-2; lacking DNA, the TRBD2 call made by TCRdb goes unchecked. This CDR3 spans 15 amino acids. The germline CDR1 and CDR2 sequences are DFQATT and SNEGSKA (reference sequence).

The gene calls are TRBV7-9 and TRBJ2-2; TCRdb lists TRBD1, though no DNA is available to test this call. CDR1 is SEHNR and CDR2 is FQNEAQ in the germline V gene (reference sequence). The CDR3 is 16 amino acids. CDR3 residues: CASSSNLGVNTGELFF.

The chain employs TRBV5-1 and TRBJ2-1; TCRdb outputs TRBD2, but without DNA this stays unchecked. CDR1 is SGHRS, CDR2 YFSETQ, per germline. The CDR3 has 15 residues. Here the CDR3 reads CASSPGLAGAIEQFF. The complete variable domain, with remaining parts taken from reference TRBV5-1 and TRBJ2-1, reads KAGVTQTPRYLIKTRGQQVTLSCSPISGHRSVSWYQQTPGQGLQFLFEYFSETQRNKGNFPGRFSGRQFSNSRSEMNVSTLELGDSALYLCASSPGLAGAIEQFFGPGTRLTVL.

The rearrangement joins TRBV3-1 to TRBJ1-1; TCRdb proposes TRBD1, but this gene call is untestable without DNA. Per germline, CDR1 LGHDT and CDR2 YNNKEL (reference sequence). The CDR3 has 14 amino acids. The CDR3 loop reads CASSIRGGNTEAFF.

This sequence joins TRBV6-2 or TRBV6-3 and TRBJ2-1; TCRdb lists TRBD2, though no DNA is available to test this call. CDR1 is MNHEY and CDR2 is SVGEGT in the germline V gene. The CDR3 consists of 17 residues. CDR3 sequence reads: CASSISGRALGYNEQFF.